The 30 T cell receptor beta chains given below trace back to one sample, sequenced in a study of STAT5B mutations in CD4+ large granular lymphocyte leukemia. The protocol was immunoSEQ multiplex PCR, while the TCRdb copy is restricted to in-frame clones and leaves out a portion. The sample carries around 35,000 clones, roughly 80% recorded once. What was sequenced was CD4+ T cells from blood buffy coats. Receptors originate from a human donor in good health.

The CDR3 nucleotides read TGCGCCAGCAGCCACACTTGGACCACTGAAGCTTTCTTT. Amino acid sequence: CASSHTWTTEAFF. This sequence joins TRBV4-3 and TRBJ1-1; D is unresolved. This CDR3 spans 13 amino acids. Germline assignment: CDR1 LGHNA and CDR2 YSLEER. Deletions cut 3 bases from V and 4 bases from J, with 9 bases between.

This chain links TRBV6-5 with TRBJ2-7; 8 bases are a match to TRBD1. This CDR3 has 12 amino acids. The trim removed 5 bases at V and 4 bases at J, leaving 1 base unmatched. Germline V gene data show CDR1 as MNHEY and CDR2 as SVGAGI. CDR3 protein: CASSRQGYEQYF. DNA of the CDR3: TGTGCCAGCAGTCGACAGGGGTACGAGCAGTACTTC.

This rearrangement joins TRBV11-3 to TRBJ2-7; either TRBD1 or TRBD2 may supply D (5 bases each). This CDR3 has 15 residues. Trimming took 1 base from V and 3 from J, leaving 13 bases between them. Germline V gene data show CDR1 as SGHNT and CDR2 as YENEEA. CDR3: CASSLGVGPFYEQYF. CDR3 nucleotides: TGTGCCAGCAGCTTAGGAGTGGGACCCTTCTACGAGCAGTACTTC. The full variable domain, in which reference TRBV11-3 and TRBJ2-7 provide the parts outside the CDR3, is EAGVVQSPRYKIIEKKQPVAFWCNPISGHNTLYWYLQNLGQGPELLIRYENEEAVDDSQLPKDRFSAERLKGVDSTLKIQPAELGDSAVYLCASSLGVGPFYEQYFGPGTRLTVT.

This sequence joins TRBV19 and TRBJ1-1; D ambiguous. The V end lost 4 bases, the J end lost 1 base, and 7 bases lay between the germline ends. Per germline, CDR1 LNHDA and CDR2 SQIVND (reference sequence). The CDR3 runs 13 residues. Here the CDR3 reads CASSNTANTEAFF. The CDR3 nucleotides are TGTGCCAGTAGTAACACAGCGAACACTGAAGCTTTCTTT.

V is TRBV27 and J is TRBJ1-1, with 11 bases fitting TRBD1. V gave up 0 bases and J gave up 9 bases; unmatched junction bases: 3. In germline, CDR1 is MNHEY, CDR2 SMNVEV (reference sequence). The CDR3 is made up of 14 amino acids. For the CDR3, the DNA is TGTGCCAGCAGTTTATCTAGGACAGGGGGCAAAGCTTTCTTT. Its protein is CASSLSRTGGKAFF.

CDR3: CASSPGFLGYGYTF. In DNA, the CDR3 is TGTGCCAGCAGCCCGGGATTCCTGGGGTATGGCTACACCTTC. V is TRBV5-6 and J is TRBJ1-2, with D unresolved. The CDR3 covers 14 residues. CDR1 and CDR2 (germline): SGHDT, YYEEEE. Trimming left V 4 bases short and J 5 bases short, with 15 bases between. Drawing the rest from reference TRBV5-6 and TRBJ1-2, the complete variable domain is DAGVTQSPTHLIKTRGQQVTLRCSPKSGHDTVSWYQQALGQGPQFIFQYYEEEERQRGNFPDRFSGHQFPNYSSELNVNALLLGDSALYLCASSPGFLGYGYTFGSGTRLTVV.

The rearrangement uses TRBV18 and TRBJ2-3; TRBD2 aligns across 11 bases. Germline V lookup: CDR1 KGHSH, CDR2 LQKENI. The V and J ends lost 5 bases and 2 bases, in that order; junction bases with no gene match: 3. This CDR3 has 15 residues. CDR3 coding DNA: TGTGCCAGCTCAGCTAGCGGGGGGCCCACAGATACGCAGTATTTT. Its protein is CASSASGGPTDTQYF.

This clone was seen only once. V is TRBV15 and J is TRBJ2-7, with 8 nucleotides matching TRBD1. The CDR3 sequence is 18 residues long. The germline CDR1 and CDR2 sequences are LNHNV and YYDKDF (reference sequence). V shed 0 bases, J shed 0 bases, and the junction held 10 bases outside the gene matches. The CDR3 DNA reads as TGTGCCACCAGCAGAGATCGGGCAGGGGGCGATACCTCCTACGAGCAGTACTTC. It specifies CATSRDRAGGDTSYEQYF.

CDR3 protein: CAWSVTGLGGYTF. The DNA for the CDR3 is TGTGCCTGGAGTGTAACAGGGCTTGGTGGCTACACCTTC. This chain uses TRBV30 with TRBJ1-2; the D gene is possibly TRBD1 (6 bases). With 0 bases removed from V and 7 bases from J, the gap between germline ends came to 12 bases. The CDR3 sequence is 13 residues long. CDR1 and CDR2 (germline): GTSNPN, SVGIG (reference sequence).

CDR3 nucleotides: TGTGCCAGCAGTGGTGACATTAGTGAGCAGTTCTTC. This codes for CASSGDISEQFF. The rearrangement joins TRBV2 to TRBJ2-1, with unresolved D. The CDR3 runs to 12 residues. Germline V gene sequence: CDR1 SNHLY, CDR2 FYNNEI. V dropped 4 bases and J dropped 9 bases, with 10 bases sitting between them.

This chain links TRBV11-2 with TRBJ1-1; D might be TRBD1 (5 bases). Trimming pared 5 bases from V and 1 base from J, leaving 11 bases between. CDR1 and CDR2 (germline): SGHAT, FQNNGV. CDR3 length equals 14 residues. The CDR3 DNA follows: TGTGCCAGCAGCCCAGGGTTTCGGAACACTGAAGCTTTCTTT. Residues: CASSPGFRNTEAFF.

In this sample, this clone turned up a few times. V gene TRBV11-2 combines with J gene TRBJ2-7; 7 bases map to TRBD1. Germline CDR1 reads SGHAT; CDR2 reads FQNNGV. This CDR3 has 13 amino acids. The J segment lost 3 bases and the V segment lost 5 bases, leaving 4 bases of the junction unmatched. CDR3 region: CASSNRDSYEQYF. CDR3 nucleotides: TGTGCCAGCAGCAATAGGGACAGCTACGAGCAGTACTTC.

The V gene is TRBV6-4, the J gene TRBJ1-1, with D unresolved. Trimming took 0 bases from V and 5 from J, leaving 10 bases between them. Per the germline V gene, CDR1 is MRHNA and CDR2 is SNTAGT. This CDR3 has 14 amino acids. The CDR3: CASSDSSLGTEAFF. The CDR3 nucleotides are TGTGCCAGCAGTGACTCGAGCTTGGGGACTGAAGCTTTCTTT.

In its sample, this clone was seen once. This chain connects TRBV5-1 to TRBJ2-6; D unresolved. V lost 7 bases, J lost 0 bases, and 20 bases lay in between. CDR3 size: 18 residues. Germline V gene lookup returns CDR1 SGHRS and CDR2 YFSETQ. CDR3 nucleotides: TGCGCCAGCTCTAAACTACAAGGTTACTCCTCTGGGGCCAACGTCCTGACTTTC. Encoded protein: CASSKLQGYSSGANVLTF.

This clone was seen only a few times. CDR3 region: CASSSGYQPQHF. CDR3 sequence (DNA): TGTGCCAGCAGCTCAGGATATCAGCCCCAGCATTTT. The chain links TRBV7-9 to TRBJ1-5; no firm D call. The CDR3 covers 12 residues. V was shortened by 4 bases and J by 5 bases, with 6 bases between the two germline ends. Germline CDR1 SEHNR, CDR2 FQNEAQ (reference sequence).

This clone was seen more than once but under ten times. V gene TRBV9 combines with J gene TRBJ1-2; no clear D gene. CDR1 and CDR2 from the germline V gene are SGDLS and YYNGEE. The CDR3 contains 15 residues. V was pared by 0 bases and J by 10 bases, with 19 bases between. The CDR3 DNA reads TGTGCCAGCAGCGTAGTGGAGGTCTGGCGGTCGGACTACACCTTC. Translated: CASSVVEVWRSDYTF.

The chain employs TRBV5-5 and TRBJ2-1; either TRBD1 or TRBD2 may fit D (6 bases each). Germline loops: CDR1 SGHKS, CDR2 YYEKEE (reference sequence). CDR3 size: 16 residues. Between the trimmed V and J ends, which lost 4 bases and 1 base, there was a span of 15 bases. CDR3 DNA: TGTGCCAGCAGCCTAACCTCGGGGGCTTCCTACAATGAGCAGTTCTTC. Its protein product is CASSLTSGASYNEQFF.

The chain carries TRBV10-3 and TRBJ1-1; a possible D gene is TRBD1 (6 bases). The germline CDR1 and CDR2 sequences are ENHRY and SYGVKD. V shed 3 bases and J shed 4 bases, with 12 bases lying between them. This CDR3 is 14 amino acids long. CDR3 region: CAISELGQITEAFF. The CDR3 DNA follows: TGTGCCATCAGTGAACTAGGACAGATCACTGAAGCTTTCTTT.

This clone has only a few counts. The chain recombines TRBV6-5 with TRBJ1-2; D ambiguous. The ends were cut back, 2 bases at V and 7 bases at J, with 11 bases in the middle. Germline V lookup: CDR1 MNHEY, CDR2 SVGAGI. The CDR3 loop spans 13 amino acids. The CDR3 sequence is CASSYLGEGGYTF. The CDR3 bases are TGTGCCAGCAGTTACCTCGGGGAGGGTGGCTACACCTTC.

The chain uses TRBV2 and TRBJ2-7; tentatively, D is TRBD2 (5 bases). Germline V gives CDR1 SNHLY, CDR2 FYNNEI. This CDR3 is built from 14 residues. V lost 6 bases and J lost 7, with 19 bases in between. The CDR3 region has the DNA TGTGCCAGCAGGGATCGACTGGGGAGAGAGGAGCAGTACTTC. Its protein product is CASRDRLGREEQYF.

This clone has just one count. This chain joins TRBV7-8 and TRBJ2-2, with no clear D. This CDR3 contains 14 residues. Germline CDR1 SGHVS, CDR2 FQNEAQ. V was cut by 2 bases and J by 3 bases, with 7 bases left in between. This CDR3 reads CASSLFGDTGELFF. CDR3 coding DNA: TGTGCCAGCAGCTTATTTGGGGACACCGGGGAGCTGTTTTTT.

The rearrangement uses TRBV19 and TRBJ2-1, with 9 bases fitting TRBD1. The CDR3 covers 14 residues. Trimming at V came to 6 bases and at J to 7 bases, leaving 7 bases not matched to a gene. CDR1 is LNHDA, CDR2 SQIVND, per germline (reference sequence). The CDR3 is CASRTGTGRNEQFF. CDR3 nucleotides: TGTGCCAGTAGGACCGGGACAGGGAGGAATGAGCAGTTCTTC.

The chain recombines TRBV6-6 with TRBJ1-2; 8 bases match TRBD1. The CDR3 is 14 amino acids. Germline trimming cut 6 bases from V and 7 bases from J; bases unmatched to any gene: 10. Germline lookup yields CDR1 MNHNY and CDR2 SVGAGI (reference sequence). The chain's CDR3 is CASSPKDRGSGYTF. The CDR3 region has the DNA TGTGCCAGCAGCCCTAAAGACAGGGGAAGTGGCTACACCTTC.

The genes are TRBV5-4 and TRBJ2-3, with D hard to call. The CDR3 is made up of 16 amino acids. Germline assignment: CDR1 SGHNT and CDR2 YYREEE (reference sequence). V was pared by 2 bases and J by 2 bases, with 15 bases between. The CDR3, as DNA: TGTGCCAGCAGCTTAGGTTTGGTTGGGCCCACAGATACGCAGTATTTT. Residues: CASSLGLVGPTDTQYF. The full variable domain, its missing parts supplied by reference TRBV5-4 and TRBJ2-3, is ETGVTQSPTHLIKTRGQQVTLRCSSQSGHNTVSWYQQALGQGPQFIFQYYREEENGRGNFPPRFSGLQFPNYSSELNVNALELDDSALYLCASSLGLVGPTDTQYFGPGTRLTVL.

In nucleotides, the CDR3 is TGTGCCTCGAACAGGGGTCGTACTGAAGCTTTCTTT. Translation: CASNRGRTEAFF. The gene calls are TRBV30 and TRBJ1-1, with 7 bases lining up with TRBD1. Germline V gene sequence: CDR1 GTSNPN, CDR2 SVGIG (reference sequence). Trimming took 7 bases from V and 5 from J; bases not matched to a gene: 7. The CDR3 totals 12 residues. Complete variable domain (other parts from reference TRBV30 and TRBJ1-1): SQTIHQWPATLVQPVGSPLSLECTVEGTSNPNLYWYRQAAGRGLQLLFYSVGIGQISSEVPQNLSASRPQDRQFILSSKKLLLSDSGFYLCASNRGRTEAFFGQGTRLTVV.

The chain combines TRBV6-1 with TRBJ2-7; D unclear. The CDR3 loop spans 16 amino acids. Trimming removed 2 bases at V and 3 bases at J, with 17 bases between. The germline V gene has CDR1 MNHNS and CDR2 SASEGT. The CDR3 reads CASSEISANPRYEQYF. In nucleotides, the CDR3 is TGTGCCAGCAGTGAAATTTCGGCCAACCCCCGCTACGAGCAGTACTTC.

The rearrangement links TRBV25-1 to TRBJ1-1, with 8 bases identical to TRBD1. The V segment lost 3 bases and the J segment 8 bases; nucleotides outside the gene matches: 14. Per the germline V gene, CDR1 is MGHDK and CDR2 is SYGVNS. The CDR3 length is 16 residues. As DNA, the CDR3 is TGTGCCAGCAGTGATGACATGGGACAGGTTGAGGGGGAAGCTTTCTTT. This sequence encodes CASSDDMGQVEGEAFF.

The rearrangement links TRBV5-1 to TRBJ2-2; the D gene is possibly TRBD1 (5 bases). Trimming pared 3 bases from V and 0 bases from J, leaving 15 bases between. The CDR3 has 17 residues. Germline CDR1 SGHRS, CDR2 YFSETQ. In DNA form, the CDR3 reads TGCGCCAGCAGCTCGAAGAAGGTGACAGCGAACACCGGGGAGCTGTTTTTT. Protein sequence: CASSSKKVTANTGELFF.

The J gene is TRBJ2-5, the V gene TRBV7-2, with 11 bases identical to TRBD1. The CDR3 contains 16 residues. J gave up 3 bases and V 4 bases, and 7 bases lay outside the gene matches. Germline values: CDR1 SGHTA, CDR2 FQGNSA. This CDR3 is CASSSRRTGGKETQYF. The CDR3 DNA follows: TGTGCCAGCAGCTCACGTCGGACAGGGGGCAAAGAGACCCAGTACTTC.

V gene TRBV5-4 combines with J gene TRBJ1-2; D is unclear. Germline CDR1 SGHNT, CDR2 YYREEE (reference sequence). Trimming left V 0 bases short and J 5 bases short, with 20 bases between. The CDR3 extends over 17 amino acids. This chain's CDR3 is CASSLAGPMSRLYGYTF. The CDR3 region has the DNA TGTGCCAGCAGCTTGGCCGGTCCCATGTCAAGGTTATATGGCTACACCTTC.